In its sample, the clone carrying this TCR beta chain was seen many times. The antigen is unknown. This sample was taken from a study of blood T cells in healthy people across ages. A J-beta primer mix and a sample-barcoded 5' primer were used in a second PCR of roughly 6 to 11 cycles. Sequencing recovered at least 2.5 million CDR3-containing paired-end reads from each sample. Each CDR3 protein gets one entry after TCRdb re-called the 5' RACE reads with MiXCR. Of around 870,000 distinct CDR3 sequences listed, 25% to 30% are singletons. Study findings and constraints: Relative to aged donors, long-lived donors carried more naive CD4+ cells and displayed higher diversity.

Per individual sample, total RNA of at least 5 micrograms was extracted. This CDR3 has 18 amino acids. Germline V lookup: CDR1 SGHTA, CDR2 FQGNSA. V lost 4 bases and J 0 bases, leaving 21 bases between the germline ends. Sequenced material: blood. This chain joins TRBV7-2 and TRBJ2-5; D gene unclear. The origin of this receptor is a woman older than 75 in good health. The CDR3 reads CASSSGPASRIYQETQYF. In DNA, the CDR3 is TGTGCCAGCAGCTCTGGTCCGGCCAGCCGAATTTACCAAGAGACCCAGTACTTC.